This T cell receptor beta chain was captured by sequencing in a study of blood T cell repertoires in COVID-19. In this sample, this clone turned up a few times. The CDR3 covers 13 residues. V dropped 6 bases and J dropped 5 bases, with 11 bases sitting between them. Germline CDR1 is MNHEY and CDR2 is SVGAGI. Methods used by the authors: The authors estimated nucleated cell counts from reference gene primer amplification. Libraries were prepared by immunoSEQ multiplex PCR; TCRdb keeps only in-frame clonotypes and omits some of them. V and J calls and clone size are given by that table; D and trimming were obtained from the DNA. This sample carries approximately 61,000 clones, 65% to 85% of them seen once, and the ten largest clones take around 5.8%.

The rearrangement joins TRBV6-5 to TRBJ1-5; D uncertain. The source of this sequence is a woman in her seventies with acute or convalescent COVID-19. Input material: peripheral blood. The CDR3 region has the DNA TGTGCCAGCAGAGTGAATTCAGATCAGCCCCAGCATTTT. This translates into CASRVNSDQPQHF.